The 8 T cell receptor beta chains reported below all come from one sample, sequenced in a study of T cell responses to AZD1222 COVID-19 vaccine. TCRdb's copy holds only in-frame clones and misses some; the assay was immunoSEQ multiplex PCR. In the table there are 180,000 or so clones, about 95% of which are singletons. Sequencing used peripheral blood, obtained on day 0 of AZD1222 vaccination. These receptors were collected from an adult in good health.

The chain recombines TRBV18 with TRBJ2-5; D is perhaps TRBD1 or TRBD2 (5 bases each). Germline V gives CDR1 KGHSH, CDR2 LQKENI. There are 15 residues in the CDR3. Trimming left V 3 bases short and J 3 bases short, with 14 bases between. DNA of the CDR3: TGTGCCAGCTCACCCCGCTACGGGGCCGAAGAGACCCAGTACTTC. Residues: CASSPRYGAEETQYF.

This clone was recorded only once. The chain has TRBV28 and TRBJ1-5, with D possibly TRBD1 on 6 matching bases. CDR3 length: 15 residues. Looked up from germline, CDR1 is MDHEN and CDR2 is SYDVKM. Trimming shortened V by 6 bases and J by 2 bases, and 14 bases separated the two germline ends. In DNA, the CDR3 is TGTGCCAGCAGGTTCACCGGGACACGCAATCAGCCCCAGCATTTT. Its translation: CASRFTGTRNQPQHF. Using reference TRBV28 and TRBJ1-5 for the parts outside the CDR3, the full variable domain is DVKVTQSSRYLVKRTGEKVFLECVQDMDHENMFWYRQDPGLGLRLIYFSYDVKMKEKGDIPEGYSVSREKKERFSLILESASTNQTSMYLCASRFTGTRNQPQHFGDGTRLSIL.

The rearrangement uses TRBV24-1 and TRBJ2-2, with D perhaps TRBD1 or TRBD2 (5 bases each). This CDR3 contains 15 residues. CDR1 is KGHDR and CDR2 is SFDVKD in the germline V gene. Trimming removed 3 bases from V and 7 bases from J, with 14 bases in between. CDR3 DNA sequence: TGTGCCACCAGTGATCCCGGGACCGTAAACGGGGAGCTGTTTTTT. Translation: CATSDPGTVNGELFF.

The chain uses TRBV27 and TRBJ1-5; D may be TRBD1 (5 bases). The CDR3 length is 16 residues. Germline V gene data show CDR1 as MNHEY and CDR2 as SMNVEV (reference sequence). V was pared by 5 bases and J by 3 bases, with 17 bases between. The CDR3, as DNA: TGTGCCAGCAGTCCGGATTTTGGGGGGTACAATCAGCCCCAGCATTTT. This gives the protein CASSPDFGGYNQPQHF.

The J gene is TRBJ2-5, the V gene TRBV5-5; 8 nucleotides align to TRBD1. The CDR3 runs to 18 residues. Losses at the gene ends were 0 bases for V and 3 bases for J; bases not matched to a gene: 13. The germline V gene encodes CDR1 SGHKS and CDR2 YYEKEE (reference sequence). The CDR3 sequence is CASSLGPFETGVEETQYF. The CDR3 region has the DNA TGTGCCAGCAGCTTGGGCCCTTTTGAGACAGGGGTTGAAGAGACCCAGTACTTC.

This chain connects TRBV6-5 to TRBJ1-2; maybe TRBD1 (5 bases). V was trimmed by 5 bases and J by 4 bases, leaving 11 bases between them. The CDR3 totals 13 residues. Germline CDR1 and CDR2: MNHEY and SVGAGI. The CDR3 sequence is CASSKTDSYGYTF. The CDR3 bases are TGTGCCAGCAGTAAGACAGATTCCTATGGCTACACCTTC.

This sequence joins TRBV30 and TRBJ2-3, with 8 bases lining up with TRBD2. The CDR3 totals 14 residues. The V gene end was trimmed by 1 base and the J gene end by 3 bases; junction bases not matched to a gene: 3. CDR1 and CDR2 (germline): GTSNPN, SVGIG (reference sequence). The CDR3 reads CAWSAGGTTDTQYF. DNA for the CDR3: TGTGCCTGGAGTGCGGGAGGGACGACAGATACGCAGTATTTT.

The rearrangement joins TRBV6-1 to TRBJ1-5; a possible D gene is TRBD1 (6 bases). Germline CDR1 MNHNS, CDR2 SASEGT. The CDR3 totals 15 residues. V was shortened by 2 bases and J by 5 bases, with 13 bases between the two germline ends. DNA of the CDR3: TGTGCCAGCAGTGAACGGGGGGCAACGGATCAGCCCCAGCATTTT. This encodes CASSERGATDQPQHF.